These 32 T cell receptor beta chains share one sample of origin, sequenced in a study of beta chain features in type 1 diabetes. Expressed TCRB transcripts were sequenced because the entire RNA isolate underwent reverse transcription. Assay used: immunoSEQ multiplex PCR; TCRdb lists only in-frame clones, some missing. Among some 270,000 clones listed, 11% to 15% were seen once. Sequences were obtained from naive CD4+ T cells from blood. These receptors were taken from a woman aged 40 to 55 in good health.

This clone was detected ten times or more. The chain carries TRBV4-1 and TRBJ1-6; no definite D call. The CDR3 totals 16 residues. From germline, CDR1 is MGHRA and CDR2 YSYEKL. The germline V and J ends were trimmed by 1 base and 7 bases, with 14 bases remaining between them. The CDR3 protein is CASSQVYEAGNSPLHF. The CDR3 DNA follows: TGCGCCAGCAGCCAAGTGTACGAGGCCGGGAATTCACCCCTCCACTTT.

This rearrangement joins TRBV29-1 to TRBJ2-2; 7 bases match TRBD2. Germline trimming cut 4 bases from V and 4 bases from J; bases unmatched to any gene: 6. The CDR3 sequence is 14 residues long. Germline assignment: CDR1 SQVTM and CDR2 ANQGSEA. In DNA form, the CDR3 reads TGCAGCGTTGTAGGGGCGGGAGTCACCGGGGAGCTGTTTTTT. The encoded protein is CSVVGAGVTGELFF.

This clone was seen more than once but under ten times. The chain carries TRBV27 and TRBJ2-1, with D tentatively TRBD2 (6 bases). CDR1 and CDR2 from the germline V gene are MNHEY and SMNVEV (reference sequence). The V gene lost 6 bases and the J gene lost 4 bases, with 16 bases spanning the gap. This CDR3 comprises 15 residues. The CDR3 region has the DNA TGTGCCAGCAGCCCACCTCCGGGGGAGTACAATGAGCAGTTCTTC. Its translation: CASSPPPGEYNEQFF.

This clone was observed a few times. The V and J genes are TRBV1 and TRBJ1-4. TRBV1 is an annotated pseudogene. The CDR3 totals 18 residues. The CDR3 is CTSSQDGARGASNEKLFF. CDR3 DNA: TGCACCAGCAGCCAAGACGGGGCCCGGGGGGCCTCTAATGAAAAACTGTTTTTT.

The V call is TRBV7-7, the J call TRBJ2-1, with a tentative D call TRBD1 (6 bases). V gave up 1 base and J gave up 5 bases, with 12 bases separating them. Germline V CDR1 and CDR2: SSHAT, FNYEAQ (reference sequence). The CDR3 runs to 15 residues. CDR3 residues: CASSLGGGYNNEQFF. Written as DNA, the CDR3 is TGTGCCAGCAGCTTAGGTGGGGGCTACAACAATGAGCAGTTCTTC.

The CDR3 nucleotides read TGTGCCAGCAGCTTAGAGGGGGACCTTTGGGGAGAAGCTTTCTTT. It codes for CASSLEGDLWGEAFF. The J gene is TRBJ1-1, the V gene TRBV7-2; TRBD1 might be the D (6 bases). Germline V gene sequence: CDR1 SGHTA, CDR2 FQGNSA. V was cut by 1 base and J by 8 bases, with 17 bases left in between. The CDR3 runs 15 residues.

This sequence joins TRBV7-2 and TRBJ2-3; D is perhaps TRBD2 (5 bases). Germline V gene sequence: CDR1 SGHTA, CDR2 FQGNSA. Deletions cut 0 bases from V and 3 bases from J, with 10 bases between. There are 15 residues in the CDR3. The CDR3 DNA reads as TGTGCCAGCAGCTTAGCATCGGGGTTGACAGATACGCAGTATTTT. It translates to CASSLASGLTDTQYF.

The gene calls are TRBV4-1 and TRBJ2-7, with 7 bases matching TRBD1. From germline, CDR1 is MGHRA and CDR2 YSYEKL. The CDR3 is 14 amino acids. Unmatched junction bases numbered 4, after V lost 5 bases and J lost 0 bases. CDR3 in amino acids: CASSKGQDSYEQYF. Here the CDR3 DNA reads TGCGCCAGCAGCAAAGGACAGGACTCCTACGAGCAGTACTTC.

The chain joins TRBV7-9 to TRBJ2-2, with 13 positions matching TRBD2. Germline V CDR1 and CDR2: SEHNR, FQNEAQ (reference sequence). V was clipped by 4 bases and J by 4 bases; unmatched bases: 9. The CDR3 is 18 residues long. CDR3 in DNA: TGTGCCAGCAGCTACACGTCCGGACTAGCGGGGGTCACCGGGGAGCTGTTTTTT. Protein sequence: CASSYTSGLAGVTGELFF. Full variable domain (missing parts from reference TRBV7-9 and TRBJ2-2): DTGVSQNPRHKITKRGQNVTFRCDPISEHNRLYWYRQTLGQGPEFLTYFQNEAQLEKSRLLSDRFSAERPKGSFSTLEIQRTEQGDSAMYLCASSYTSGLAGVTGELFFGEGSRLTVL.

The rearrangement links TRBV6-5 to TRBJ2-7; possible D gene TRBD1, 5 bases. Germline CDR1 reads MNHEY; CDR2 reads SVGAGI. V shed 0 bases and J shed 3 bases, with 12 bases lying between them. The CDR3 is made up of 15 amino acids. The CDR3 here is CASSYSRQGGYEQYF. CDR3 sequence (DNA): TGTGCCAGCAGTTACTCTCGGCAGGGCGGCTACGAGCAGTACTTC.

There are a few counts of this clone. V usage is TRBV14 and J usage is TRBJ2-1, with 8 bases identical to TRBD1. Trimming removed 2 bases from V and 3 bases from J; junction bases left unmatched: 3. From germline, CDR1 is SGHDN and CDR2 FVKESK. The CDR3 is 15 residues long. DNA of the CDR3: TGTGCCAGCAGCCAACGGACAGGGCTCTACAATGAGCAGTTCTTC. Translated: CASSQRTGLYNEQFF.

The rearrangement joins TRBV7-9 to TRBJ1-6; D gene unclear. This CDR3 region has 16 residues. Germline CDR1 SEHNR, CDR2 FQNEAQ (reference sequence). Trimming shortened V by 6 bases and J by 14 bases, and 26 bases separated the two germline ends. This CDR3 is CASSRSNTSPGGSLHF. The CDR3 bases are TGTGCCAGCAGTCGAAGCAACACTTCCCCTGGAGGGTCCCTCCACTTT. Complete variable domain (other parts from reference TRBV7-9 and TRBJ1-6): DTGVSQNPRHKITKRGQNVTFRCDPISEHNRLYWYRQTLGQGPEFLTYFQNEAQLEKSRLLSDRFSAERPKGSFSTLEIQRTEQGDSAMYLCASSRSNTSPGGSLHFGNGTRLTVT.

For the CDR3, the DNA is TGTGCCAGCAGCTTAGAGGCTAGCGGGCTCTACGAGCAGTACTTC. Protein product: CASSLEASGLYEQYF. This chain connects TRBV11-2 to TRBJ2-7, with 8 bases lining up with TRBD2. This CDR3 region has 15 residues. The germline CDR1 and CDR2 sequences are SGHAT and FQNNGV. Unmatched junction bases numbered 4, after V lost 0 bases and J lost 3 bases.

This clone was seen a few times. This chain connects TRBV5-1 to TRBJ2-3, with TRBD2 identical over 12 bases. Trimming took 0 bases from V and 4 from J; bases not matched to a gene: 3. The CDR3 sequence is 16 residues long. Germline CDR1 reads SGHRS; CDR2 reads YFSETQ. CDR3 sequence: CASSLGTSGVADTQYF. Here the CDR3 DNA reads TGCGCCAGCAGCTTGGGGACTAGCGGGGTCGCAGATACGCAGTATTTT.

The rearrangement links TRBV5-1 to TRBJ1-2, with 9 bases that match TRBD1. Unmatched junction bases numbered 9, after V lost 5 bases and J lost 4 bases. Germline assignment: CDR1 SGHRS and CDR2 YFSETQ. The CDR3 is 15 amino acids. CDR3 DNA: TGCGCCAGCAGATCGGGACAGGGCCTCCCCTATGGCTACACCTTC. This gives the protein CASRSGQGLPYGYTF.

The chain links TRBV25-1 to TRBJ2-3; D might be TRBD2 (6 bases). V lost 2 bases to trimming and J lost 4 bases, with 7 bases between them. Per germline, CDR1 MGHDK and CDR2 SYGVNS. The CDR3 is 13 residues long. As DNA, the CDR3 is TGTGCCAGCAGTGAACTAGCGCCAGATACGCAGTATTTT. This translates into CASSELAPDTQYF.

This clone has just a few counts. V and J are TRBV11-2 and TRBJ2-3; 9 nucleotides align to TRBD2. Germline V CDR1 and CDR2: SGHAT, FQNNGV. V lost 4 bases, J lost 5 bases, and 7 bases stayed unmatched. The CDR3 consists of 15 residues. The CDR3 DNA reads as TGTGCCAGCAGCTCACTAGCGGGTGGAGGAGATACGCAGTATTTT. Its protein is CASSSLAGGGDTQYF. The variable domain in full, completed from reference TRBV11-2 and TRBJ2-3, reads EAGVAQSPRYKIIEKRQSVAFWCNPISGHATLYWYQQILGQGPKLLIQFQNNGVVDDSQLPKDRFSAERLKGVDSTLKIQPAKLEDSAVYLCASSSLAGGGDTQYFGPGTRLTVL.

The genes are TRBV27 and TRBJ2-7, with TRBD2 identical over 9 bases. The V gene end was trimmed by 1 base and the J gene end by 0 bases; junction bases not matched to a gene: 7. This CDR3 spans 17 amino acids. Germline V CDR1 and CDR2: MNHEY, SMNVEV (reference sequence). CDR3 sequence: CASSLWGGGASSYEQYF. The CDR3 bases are TGTGCCAGCAGTTTATGGGGCGGGGGGGCAAGCTCCTACGAGCAGTACTTC.

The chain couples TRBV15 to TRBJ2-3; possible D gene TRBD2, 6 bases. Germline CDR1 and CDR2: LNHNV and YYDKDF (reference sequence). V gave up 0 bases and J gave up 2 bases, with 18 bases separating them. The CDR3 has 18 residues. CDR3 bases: TGTGCCACCAGCAGAGAACGGAGCGGGCGGGGCGACACAGATACGCAGTATTTT. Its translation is CATSRERSGRGDTDTQYF. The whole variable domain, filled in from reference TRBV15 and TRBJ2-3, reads DAMVIQNPRYQVTQFGKPVTLSCSQTLNHNVMYWYQQKSSQAPKLLFHYYDKDFNNEADTPDNFQSRRPNTSFCFLDIRSPGLGDTAMYLCATSRERSGRGDTDTQYFGPGTRLTVL.

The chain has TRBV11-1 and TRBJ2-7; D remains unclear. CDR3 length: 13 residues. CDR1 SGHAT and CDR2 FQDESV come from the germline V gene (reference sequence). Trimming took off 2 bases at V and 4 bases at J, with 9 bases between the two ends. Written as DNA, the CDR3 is TGTGCCAGCAGCTTAATCACGCAGTACGAGCAGTACTTC. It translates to CASSLITQYEQYF.

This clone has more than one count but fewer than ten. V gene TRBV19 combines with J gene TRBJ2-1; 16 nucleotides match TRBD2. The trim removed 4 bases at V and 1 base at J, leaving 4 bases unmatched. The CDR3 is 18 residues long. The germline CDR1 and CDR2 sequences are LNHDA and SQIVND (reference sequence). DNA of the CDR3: TGTGCCAGTAGTAAGGGACTAGCGGGGGGGCGGTCCTACAATGAGCAGTTCTTC. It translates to CASSKGLAGGRSYNEQFF.

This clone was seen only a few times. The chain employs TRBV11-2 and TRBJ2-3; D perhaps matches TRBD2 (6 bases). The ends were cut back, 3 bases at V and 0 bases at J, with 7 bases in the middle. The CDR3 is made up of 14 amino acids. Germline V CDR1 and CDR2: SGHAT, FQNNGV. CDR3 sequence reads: CASSFSGSTDTQYF. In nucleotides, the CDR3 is TGTGCCAGCAGCTTTAGCGGCAGCACAGATACGCAGTATTTT.

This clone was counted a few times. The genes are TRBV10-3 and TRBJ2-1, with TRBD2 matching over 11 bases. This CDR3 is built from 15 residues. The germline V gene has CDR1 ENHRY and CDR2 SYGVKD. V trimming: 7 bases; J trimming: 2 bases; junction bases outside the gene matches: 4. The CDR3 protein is CAIMRLAGPYNEQFF. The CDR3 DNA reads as TGTGCCATCATGCGACTAGCGGGGCCCTACAATGAGCAGTTCTTC.

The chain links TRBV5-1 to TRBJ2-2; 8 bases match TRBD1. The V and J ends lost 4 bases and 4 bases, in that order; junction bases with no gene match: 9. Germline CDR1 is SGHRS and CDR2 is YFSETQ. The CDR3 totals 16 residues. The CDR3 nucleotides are TGCGCCAGCAGCCCCGACAGGGGTTTTAGCACCGGGGAGCTGTTTTTT. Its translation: CASSPDRGFSTGELFF.

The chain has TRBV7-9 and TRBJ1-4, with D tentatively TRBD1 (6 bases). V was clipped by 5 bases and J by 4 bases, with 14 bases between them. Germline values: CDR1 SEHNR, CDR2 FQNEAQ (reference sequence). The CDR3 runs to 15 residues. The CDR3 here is CASSPPDRNNEKLFF. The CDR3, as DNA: TGTGCCAGCAGCCCTCCGGACAGAAATAATGAAAAACTGTTTTTT.

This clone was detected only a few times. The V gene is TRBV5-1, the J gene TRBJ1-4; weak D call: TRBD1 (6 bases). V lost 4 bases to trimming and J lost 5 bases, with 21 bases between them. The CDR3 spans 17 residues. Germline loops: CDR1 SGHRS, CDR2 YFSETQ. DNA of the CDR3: TGCGCCAGCAGCCCCCACTCCTGGACAGTTAAGAATGAAAAACTGTTTTTT. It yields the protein CASSPHSWTVKNEKLFF.

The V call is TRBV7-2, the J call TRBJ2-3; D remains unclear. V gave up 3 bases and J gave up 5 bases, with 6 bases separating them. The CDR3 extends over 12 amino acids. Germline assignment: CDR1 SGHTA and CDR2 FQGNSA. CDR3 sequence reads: CASSFYGDTQYF. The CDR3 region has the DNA TGTGCCAGCAGCTTTTACGGAGATACGCAGTATTTT.

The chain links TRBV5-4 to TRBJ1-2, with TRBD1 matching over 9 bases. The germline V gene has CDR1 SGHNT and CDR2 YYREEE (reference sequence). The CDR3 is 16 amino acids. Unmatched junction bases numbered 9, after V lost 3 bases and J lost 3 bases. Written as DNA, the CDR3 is TGTGCCAGCAGCTATTCGGCGGGACAGGGTTACTATGGCTACACCTTC. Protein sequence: CASSYSAGQGYYGYTF.

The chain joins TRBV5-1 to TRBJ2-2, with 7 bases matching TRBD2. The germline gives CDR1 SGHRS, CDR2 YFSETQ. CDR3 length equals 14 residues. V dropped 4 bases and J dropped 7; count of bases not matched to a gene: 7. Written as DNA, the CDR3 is TGCGCCAGCAGCCCCCCCGGGGGGAACGGGGAGCTGTTTTTT. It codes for CASSPPGGNGELFF.

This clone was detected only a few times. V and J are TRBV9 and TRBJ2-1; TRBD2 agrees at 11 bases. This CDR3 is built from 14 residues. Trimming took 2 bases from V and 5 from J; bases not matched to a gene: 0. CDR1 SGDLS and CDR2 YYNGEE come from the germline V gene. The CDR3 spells CASSVSGGDNEQFF. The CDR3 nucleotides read TGTGCCAGCAGCGTTAGCGGGGGGGACAATGAGCAGTTCTTC.

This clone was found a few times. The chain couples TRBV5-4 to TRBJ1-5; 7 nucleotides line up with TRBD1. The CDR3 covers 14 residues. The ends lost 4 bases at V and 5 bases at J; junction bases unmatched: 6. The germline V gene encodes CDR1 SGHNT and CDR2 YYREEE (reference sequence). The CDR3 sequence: CASSLQGPDQPQHF. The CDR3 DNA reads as TGTGCCAGCAGCCTACAGGGGCCAGATCAGCCCCAGCATTTT. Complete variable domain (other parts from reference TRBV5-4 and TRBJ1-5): ETGVTQSPTHLIKTRGQQVTLRCSSQSGHNTVSWYQQALGQGPQFIFQYYREEENGRGNFPPRFSGLQFPNYSSELNVNALELDDSALYLCASSLQGPDQPQHFGDGTRLSIL.

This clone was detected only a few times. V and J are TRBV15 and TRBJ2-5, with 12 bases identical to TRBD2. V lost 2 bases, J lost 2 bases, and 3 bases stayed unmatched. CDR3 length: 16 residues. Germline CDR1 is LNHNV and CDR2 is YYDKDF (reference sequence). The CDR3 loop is CATSRRLAGAQETQYF. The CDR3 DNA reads TGTGCCACCAGCAGAAGACTAGCGGGGGCACAAGAGACCCAGTACTTC.